The rows below give T cell receptor beta chains drawn from one sample of a study of T-cell reconstitution after alpha-beta-depleted transplantation in children. TCRdb redid the calling of the PCR reads with MiXCR, one entry per CDR3 protein. The repertoire holds more than 90,000 distinct CDR3 sequences, with 10% as singletons. The sample was PBMCs, taken before TCRalphabeta/CD19-depleted stem cell transplant. These receptors all stem from a boy aged 2 to 10 with acute lymphoblastic leukemia, due to receive a stem cell transplant. CDR3s include the opening cysteine and the closing phenylalanine or tryptophan. The D gene is left open where the match is weak. Expanded clones get a size class; other rows say once, few or many, or leave the size out.

>TRBV30|TRBJ2-7|.|.
TGTGCCTGGAGCGTAGGGCCTCCCCACGAGCAGTACTTC
CAWSVGPPHEQYF
>TRBV5-1|TRBJ1-2|.|.
TGCGCCAGCAGCCCACCAGGCCGGGGACGAGGCTACACCTTC
CASSPPGRGRGYTF
>TRBV10-3|TRBJ2-3|few|.
TGTGCCATCAGTGACAGTCATCCCACAGATACGCAGTATTTT
CAISDSHPTDTQYF
>TRBV10-2|TRBJ1-2|.|.
TGCGCCAGCAGTCTTGACTGGTCTAACTATGGCTACACCTTC
CASSLDWSNYGYTF
>TRBV7-2|TRBJ2-1|many|.
TGTGCCAGCAGCCACCAAAGCGTCGACAATGAGCAGTTCTTC
CASSHQSVDNEQFF
>TRBV5-1|TRBJ2-1|few|.
TGCGCCAGCAGCTTGGATATTAGCGGACGTGAGCAGTTCTTC
CASSLDISGREQFF
>TRBV11-2|TRBJ1-2|many|.
TGTGCCAGCAGCGAAATCGGGGACTATGGCTACACCTTC
CASSEIGDYGYTF
>TRBV5-1|TRBJ2-5|.|.
TGCGCCAGCAGGTCCGGTCAGCTAGAGAAGAGGGAGACCCAGTACTTC
CASRSGQLEKRETQYF
>TRBV5-1|TRBJ2-5|many|.
TGCGCCAGCAGCTTTCGGGATACCCAAGAGACCCAGTACTTC
CASSFRDTQETQYF
>TRBV21-1|TRBJ2-7|.|.
TGTGCCAGCAGCAAACGGGACTTACTAGCGGGAGGGAACTGCGAGCAGTACTTC
CASSKRDLLAGGNCEQYF
>TRBV6-1|TRBJ1-6|.|.
TGTGCCAGCACTCTGACGGTAGATAATTCACCCCTCCACTTT
CASTLTVDNSPLHF
>TRBV5-1|TRBJ2-7|.|TRBD1
TGCGCCAGCAGCTGGGGTGGGACAGGGTCCTACGAGCAGTACTTC
CASSWGGTGSYEQYF
>TRBV20-1|TRBJ1-1|few|.
TGCAGTGCTAGAGATCTTACGGGGCTCCACACTGAAGCTTTCTTT
CSARDLTGLHTEAFF
>TRBV27|TRBJ1-2|medium-sized|TRBD1
TGTGCCAGCAGGACCCCGGGACAGACATATGGCTACACCTTC
CASRTPGQTYGYTF
>TRBV7-6|TRBJ1-1|.|.
TGTGCCAGCAGCCCCTCGGGTGGAGTAGCTTTCTTT
CASSPSGGVAFF
>TRBV5-6|TRBJ2-7|.|.
TGTGCCAGCAGCTTGGTGGGGAACGCGGGGGAGCAGTACTTC
CASSLVGNAGEQYF
>TRBV3-1|TRBJ2-2|many|.
TGTGCCAGCACACTCCTGAACACCGGGGAGCTGTTTTTT
CASTLLNTGELFF
>TRBV2|TRBJ1-5|few|TRBD1
TGTGCCAGCAGGGACAGGGTTCGGGATCAGCCCCAGCATTTT
CASRDRVRDQPQHF
>TRBV7-9|TRBJ2-7|many|TRBD2
TGTGCCAGCAGCTACTCCGATTCGGGGGGCTACGAGCAGTACTTC
CASSYSDSGGYEQYF
>TRBV7-9|TRBJ2-1|few|.
TGTGCCAGCAGCGGGTCGAGTCCCCAGTTCTTC
CASSGSSPQFF
>TRBV6-5|TRBJ1-2|many|.
TGTGCCAGCAGTTACCCTGATATTAACTATGGCTACACCTTC
CASSYPDINYGYTF
>TRBV7-9|TRBJ1-1|.|.
TGTGCCAGCACCCCAAGAAGTGAAGCTTTCTTT
CASTPRSEAFF
>TRBV20-1|TRBJ1-5|.|TRBD1
TGCAGTGCGTACGGGACAGGGGGTAATCAGCCCCAGCATTTT
CSAYGTGGNQPQHF
>TRBV20-1|TRBJ2-7|few|TRBD2
TGCAGTGCTAGAGGACTAGCCACCTACGAGCAGTACTTC
CSARGLATYEQYF
>TRBV5-1|TRBJ2-1|few|.
TGCGCCAGCGCTTCGGTAGCGCTCTACAATGAGCAGTTCTTC
CASASVALYNEQFF
>TRBV20-1|TRBJ2-1|few|.
TGCAGTGCTACGCCCAGGGTAAGGTCCTACAATGAGCAGTTCTTC
CSATPRVRSYNEQFF
>TRBV20-1|TRBJ2-7|.|TRBD2
TGCAGTGCTAGAGAACCCGGACTAGCGGGAGGCAGGGAGCAGTACTTC
CSAREPGLAGGREQYF
>TRBV5-1|TRBJ2-1|.|.
TGCGCCAGCAGCTTGGCCTGGGGGGCTGAGCAGTTCTTC
CASSLAWGAEQFF
>TRBV5-5|TRBJ1-1|.|.
TGTGCCAGCAGCTTGGGACCGACTATGAACACTGAAGCTTTCTTT
CASSLGPTMNTEAFF
>TRBV5-1|TRBJ2-6|many|.
TGCGCCAGCAGCCTCCGGCCGTCTGGGGCCAACGTCCTGACTTTC
CASSLRPSGANVLTF
>TRBV20-1|TRBJ2-1|.|TRBD2
TGCAGTGCCCGCTCTAGCGGGGCCTACAATGAGCAGTTCTTC
CSARSSGAYNEQFF
>TRBV28|TRBJ2-3|few|.
TGTGCCAGCAGTTTACCCACCGCCACTAGAATGAAGGATACGCAGTATTTT
CASSLPTATRMKDTQYF
>TRBV5-5|TRBJ2-3|few|.
TGTGCCAGCAGCTTTGATAGTGGCACAGATACGCAGTATTTT
CASSFDSGTDTQYF
>TRBV5-6|TRBJ2-1|few|.
TGTGCCAGCAGCTTGGAAGAGACTAGACTATATCACAATGAGCAGTTCTTC
CASSLEETRLYHNEQFF
>TRBV20-1|TRBJ1-4|.|TRBD1
TGCAGTGCTAGAAGGACAGGGGTAACTAATGAAAAACTGTTTTTT
CSARRTGVTNEKLFF
>TRBV5-1|TRBJ1-2|.|.
TGCGCCAGCAGCTTGGCCTTCGGCGGTTCTAACTATGGCTACACCTTC
CASSLAFGGSNYGYTF
>TRBV15|TRBJ2-1|few|.
TGTGCCACCAGCAAGGGGGGTGCGGGCGTCTATGAGCAGTTCTTC
CATSKGGAGVYEQFF
>TRBV12-3/TRBV12-4|TRBJ2-3|.|TRBD2
TGTGCCAGCAGTCCCCTCTTGCGGGGAGGGGATACGCAGTATTTT
CASSPLLRGGDTQYF
>TRBV27|TRBJ2-1|once|.
TGTGCCACCGCGGGTCTTAGGTACAATGAGCAGTTCTTC
CATAGLRYNEQFF
>TRBV12-3/TRBV12-4|TRBJ2-7|.|.
TGTGCCAGCAGTTTGCGGGACAGACACTACGAGCAGTACTTC
CASSLRDRHYEQYF
>TRBV12-3/TRBV12-4|TRBJ1-2|few|.
TGTGCCAGCACCCGCTGGGGGTATGGCTACACCTTC
CASTRWGYGYTF
>TRBV3-1|TRBJ2-1|.|TRBD2
TGTGCCAGCAGCCTACTAGCGAACTACAATGAGCAGTTCTTC
CASSLLANYNEQFF
>TRBV20-1|TRBJ1-5|.|TRBD1
TGCAGTGCTGGGACAGCCCCGGGGGATCAGCCCCAGCATTTT
CSAGTAPGDQPQHF
>TRBV12-3/TRBV12-4|TRBJ1-4|.|.
TGTGCCAGCAGGTTGATGGGGGAAAAACTGTTTTTT
CASRLMGEKLFF
>TRBV7-7|TRBJ2-1|many|.
TGTGCTAGCAGCTTGGCCCTCGACAGCTACAATGAGCAGTTCTTC
CASSLALDSYNEQFF
>TRBV9|TRBJ1-6|few|.
TGTGCCAGCAGCGTAGGATCTTGGGATTCACCCCTCCACTTT
CASSVGSWDSPLHF
>TRBV18|TRBJ1-6|few|.
TGTGCCTCCGTGAGGGATTCCTATAATTCACCCCTCCACTTT
CASVRDSYNSPLHF
>TRBV20-1|TRBJ1-1|few|.
TGCAGTGCAGCACAGGGAGGGGACACTGAAGCTTTCTTT
CSAAQGGDTEAFF
>TRBV12-3/TRBV12-4|TRBJ1-1|many|TRBD1
TGTGCCAGCAGCCTGACAGGGGGTCGGGAAGCTTTCTTT
CASSLTGGREAFF
>TRBV20-1|TRBJ1-5|few|TRBD1
TGCAGTGCCTCTATCGGGACAGGAGGAGGCCAGCCCCAGCATTTT
CSASIGTGGGQPQHF
>TRBV5-1|TRBJ2-1|few|TRBD2
TGCGCCAGCAGCTTGATGAGCGGGAGGATTACTGAGCAGTTCTTC
CASSLMSGRITEQFF
>TRBV9|TRBJ2-1|few|.
TGTGCCAGCAGCGTAGTGCAGGGGAGGAACTTCAATGAGCAGTTCTTC
CASSVVQGRNFNEQFF
>TRBV12-3/TRBV12-4|TRBJ2-7|many|TRBD2
TGTGCCAGCACTACCGTACCGGGACTAGCGGGAGTACAGAGGCTGTACGAGCAGTACTTC
CASTTVPGLAGVQRLYEQYF
>TRBV20-1|TRBJ2-3|.|.
TGCAGTGCCGGGCGGGAAGGCACAGATACGCAGTATTTT
CSAGREGTDTQYF
>TRBV30|TRBJ1-5|once|TRBD1
TGTGCCTGGAGCGAACCGGGACAGAGAAATCAGCCCCAGCATTTT
CAWSEPGQRNQPQHF